Shown below are 24 T cell receptor beta chains from a single sample sequenced in a study of breast tumors, draining lymph nodes, adjacent tissues. Axillary draining lymph nodes of breast cancer patients supplied the node samples. TCRdb re-called the multiplex PCR reads through MiXCR, storing one row per CDR3 protein. The sample contains 70,000 to 95,000 distinct CDR3 sequences, around 20% of which appear only once. Sequencing was done on a sample of axillary lymph node tissue. The receptors come from a female donor with breast cancer. Some clones in this sample may be carry-over from other donors' samples.

A few counts support this clonotype. This chain links TRBV7-9 with TRBJ1-1, with D possibly being TRBD1 (5 bases). Trimming took 0 bases from V and 0 from J, leaving 11 bases between them. This CDR3 region has 16 residues. Germline V gene lookup returns CDR1 SEHNR and CDR2 FQNEAQ (reference sequence). CDR3 coding DNA: TGTGCCAGCAGCTTAGCCTCGGGACCGTTGAACACTGAAGCTTTCTTT. It specifies CASSLASGPLNTEAFF. Full variable domain (remainder filled in from reference TRBV7-9 and TRBJ1-1): DTGVSQNPRHKITKRGQNVTFRCDPISEHNRLYWYRQTLGQGPEFLTYFQNEAQLEKSRLLSDRFSAERPKGSFSTLEIQRTEQGDSAMYLCASSLASGPLNTEAFFGQGTRLTVV.

This clonotype was seen more than once but under ten times. The chain has TRBV5-1 and TRBJ2-4; 11 positions agree with TRBD1. Germline-derived CDR1 and CDR2 are SGHRS and YFSETQ. CDR3 length: 15 residues. V shed 4 bases and J 5 bases; nucleotides not matched to a gene: 5. In DNA form, the CDR3 reads TGCGCCAGCAGCGGAAGGACAGGGGGCGAAAACATTCAGTACTTC. The encoded protein is CASSGRTGGENIQYF.

This clonotype was detected once. One base away lies a much larger clone, so this may be a sequencing read error. V gene TRBV6-2 or TRBV6-3 combines with J gene TRBJ2-1; D is possibly TRBD2 (5 bases). The CDR3 has 15 amino acids. Germline V gene data show CDR1 as MNHEY and CDR2 as SVGEGT. The CDR3 sequence is CASSYSATGNNGQFF. Written as DNA, the CDR3 is TGTGCCAGCAGTTACTCTGCGACGGGGAACAATGGGCAGTTCTTC.

The chain uses TRBV5-5 and TRBJ1-2; TRBD1 is a possible D gene (6 bases). The CDR3 is made up of 17 amino acids. Trimming removed 5 bases from V and 4 bases from J, with 24 bases in between. Looked up from germline, CDR1 is SGHKS and CDR2 is YYEKEE (reference sequence). For the CDR3, the DNA is TGTGCCAGCAGTCTAATTCGGACCCGGGGGCGAGCCTATGGCTACACCTTC. Residues: CASSLIRTRGRAYGYTF.

This clonotype was seen at least ten times. The chain joins TRBV6-5 to TRBJ2-2; the D is unclear. V gave up 10 bases and J gave up 4 bases, with 13 bases separating them. The CDR3 loop spans 13 amino acids. The germline gives CDR1 MNHEY, CDR2 SVGAGI. The CDR3 region is CATENRGTGELFF. DNA for the CDR3: TGTGCCACCGAAAACCGAGGCACCGGGGAGCTGTTTTTT.

This clonotype came up many times. The chain uses TRBV7-9 and TRBJ2-2; tentative D call: TRBD1 (6 bases). Deletions cut 3 bases from V and 0 bases from J, with 8 bases between. Germline V gives CDR1 SEHNR, CDR2 FQNEAQ (reference sequence). The CDR3 loop spans 15 amino acids. The CDR3 loop is CASSFGTPNTGELFF. The DNA of the CDR3 is TGTGCCAGCAGCTTCGGGACACCGAACACCGGGGAGCTGTTTTTT. Together with reference TRBV7-9 and TRBJ2-2, the CDR3 gives the full variable domain: DTGVSQNPRHKITKRGQNVTFRCDPISEHNRLYWYRQTLGQGPEFLTYFQNEAQLEKSRLLSDRFSAERPKGSFSTLEIQRTEQGDSAMYLCASSFGTPNTGELFFGEGSRLTVL.

The table lists this clonotype with a few counts. Possible read error: a much larger clone is one base away. The chain joins TRBV5-1 to TRBJ2-5; 9 bases are shared with TRBD1. Germline V lookup: CDR1 SGHRS, CDR2 YFSETQ. J was trimmed by 4 bases and V by 10 bases; bases with no gene match: 11. The CDR3 totals 14 residues. CDR3 in amino acids: CAGRFLGQGETQYF. The CDR3 DNA follows: TGCGCCGGCCGCTTTTTGGGACAGGGAGAGACCCAGTACTTC.

Turning to this clonotype: Given a much more abundant clone one base away, this may be a read error. The V gene is TRBV6-1, the J gene TRBJ2-3, with D perhaps TRBD2 (5 bases). The CDR3 covers 12 residues. Between the trimmed V and J ends, which lost 10 bases and 8 bases, there was a span of 16 bases. CDR1 is MNHNS and CDR2 is SASEGT in the germline V gene. The CDR3 sequence: CATRRGSVTQYF. The CDR3 DNA follows: TGTGCCACCCGGCGAGGGTCAGTTACGCAGTATTTT.

This clonotype was found many times. The rearrangement joins TRBV5-6 to TRBJ2-5, with 8 bases lining up with TRBD1. The length of the CDR3 is 14 residues. The V gene's germline CDR1 is SGHDT and CDR2 YYEEEE. V lost 1 base, J lost 4 bases, and 3 bases stayed unmatched. This CDR3 is CASSLQGARETQYF. The DNA of the CDR3 is TGTGCCAGCAGCTTGCAGGGGGCGCGAGAGACCCAGTACTTC.

This clonotype occurred many times. The J gene is TRBJ2-1, the V gene TRBV20-1; 12 bases match TRBD2. This CDR3 has 17 residues. Trimming at V came to 3 bases and at J to 0 bases, leaving 6 bases not matched to a gene. Germline V CDR1 and CDR2: DFQATT, SNEGSKA (reference sequence). The CDR3 bases are TGCAGTGCTAGGGGGCTAGCGGGAGGGTCCTCCTACAATGAGCAGTTCTTC. Encoded protein: CSARGLAGGSSYNEQFF.

This clonotype was counted ten times or more. V is TRBV4-2 and J is TRBJ2-1; 11 positions agree with TRBD2. The CDR3 spans 16 residues. Unmatched junction bases numbered 9, after V lost 5 bases and J lost 6 bases. The germline V gene encodes CDR1 LGHNA and CDR2 YNFKEQ. CDR3: CASSKSATSGSNEQFF. The CDR3 coding sequence is TGTGCCAGCAGCAAAAGCGCTACTAGCGGGAGCAATGAGCAGTTCTTC.

This clonotype showed up just a few times. The CDR3 loop is CASSRQKWGSPDTQYF. The CDR3 DNA reads TGTGCCAGCAGTCGCCAAAAATGGGGAAGTCCAGATACGCAGTATTTT. V gene TRBV27 combines with J gene TRBJ2-3, with D unclear. Trimming removed 5 bases from V and 4 bases from J, with 19 bases in between. This CDR3 region has 16 residues. Germline V gene data show CDR1 as MNHEY and CDR2 as SMNVEV (reference sequence).

This clonotype was counted ten times or more. The V and J genes are TRBV7-9 and TRBJ2-1, with 10 bases that match TRBD2. The CDR3 runs to 14 residues. CDR1 and CDR2 from the germline V gene are SEHNR and FQNEAQ (reference sequence). With 4 bases clipped from V and 10 bases from J, the junction kept 7 bases outside the gene matches. The CDR3: CASSSRTSGHEQFF. Written as DNA, the CDR3 is TGTGCCAGCAGCTCAAGGACTAGCGGACACGAGCAGTTCTTC.

The sample holds many counts of this clonotype. This chain links TRBV7-2 with TRBJ2-1; no clear D gene. The V gene lost 3 bases and the J gene lost 0 bases, with 15 bases spanning the gap. Germline V gene lookup returns CDR1 SGHTA and CDR2 FQGNSA. This CDR3 is built from 17 residues. CDR3 residues: CASSLSRTGSSYNEQFF. The CDR3 bases are TGTGCCAGCAGCTTGAGTCGAACGGGTAGCTCCTACAATGAGCAGTTCTTC.

The sample holds many counts of this clonotype. The chain employs TRBV6-1 and TRBJ2-7; TRBD1 aligns across 7 bases. The CDR3 is made up of 15 amino acids. The V gene's germline CDR1 is MNHNS and CDR2 SASEGT. Germline trimming cut 7 bases from V and 4 bases from J; bases unmatched to any gene: 13. CDR3 protein: CASIAGLDRKYEQYF. In nucleotides, the CDR3 is TGTGCCAGCATTGCCGGTCTGGACAGGAAATACGAGCAGTACTTC.

This clonotype was seen ten or more times. This rearrangement joins TRBV14 to TRBJ1-4; D is perhaps TRBD1 (6 bases). This CDR3 comprises 15 residues. Germline V gene sequence: CDR1 SGHDN, CDR2 FVKESK. V lost 4 bases and J 7 bases, leaving 16 bases between the germline ends. DNA for the CDR3: TGTGCCAGCAGCCCAGGACAGCCCGGGGGTGAAAAACTGTTTTTT. Its translation is CASSPGQPGGEKLFF.

This clonotype showed up many times. J is TRBJ2-1 and V is TRBV5-1, with no clear D. The CDR3 length is 13 residues. The ends were cut back, 4 bases at V and 7 bases at J, with 12 bases in the middle. The V gene's germline CDR1 is SGHRS and CDR2 YFSETQ. Here the CDR3 DNA reads TGCGCCAGCAGCCGCCGAGCCCAAAATGAGCAGTTCTTC. This translates into CASSRRAQNEQFF. The complete variable domain, with remaining parts taken from reference TRBV5-1 and TRBJ2-1, reads KAGVTQTPRYLIKTRGQQVTLSCSPISGHRSVSWYQQTPGQGLQFLFEYFSETQRNKGNFPGRFSGRQFSNSRSEMNVSTLELGDSALYLCASSRRAQNEQFFGPGTRLTVL.

About this clonotype: As the CDR3 is not closed by the conserved phenylalanine or tryptophan, this likely results from a read error. This chain links TRBV20-1 with TRBJ2-7, with D hard to call. Deletions cut 0 bases from V and 8 bases from J, with 14 bases between. This CDR3 region has 13 residues. Per the germline V gene, CDR1 is DFQATT and CDR2 is SNEGSKA (reference sequence). The CDR3 spells CSARDLRSHKQYL. The CDR3 nucleotides are TGCAGTGCTAGAGATCTTCGGAGTCACAAGCAGTACCTC.

The table lists this clonotype with many counts. The chain carries TRBV5-1 and TRBJ2-2; 7 bases match TRBD2. V lost 7 bases, J lost 1 base, and 13 bases stayed unmatched. The V gene's germline CDR1 is SGHRS and CDR2 YFSETQ. There are 17 residues in the CDR3. The CDR3 protein is CASDESGIRGNTGELFF. In DNA form, the CDR3 reads TGCGCCAGCGATGAGAGCGGGATACGAGGGAACACCGGGGAGCTGTTTTTT. Combining the CDR3 with reference TRBV5-1 and TRBJ2-2 gives the whole variable domain KAGVTQTPRYLIKTRGQQVTLSCSPISGHRSVSWYQQTPGQGLQFLFEYFSETQRNKGNFPGRFSGRQFSNSRSEMNVSTLELGDSALYLCASDESGIRGNTGELFFGEGSRLTVL.

This clonotype has a handful of counts. The V and J genes are TRBV4-2 and TRBJ2-4, with D perhaps TRBD1 (6 bases). Trimming took off 1 base at V and 7 bases at J, with 14 bases between the two ends. Per the germline V gene, CDR1 is LGHNA and CDR2 is YNFKEQ. The CDR3 spans 15 residues. CDR3 sequence reads: CASSQALGAWNIQYF. CDR3 bases: TGTGCCAGCAGCCAAGCCCTGGGGGCGTGGAACATTCAGTACTTC.

This clonotype has at least ten counts. V usage is TRBV10-3 and J usage is TRBJ1-2, with D unclear. Germline CDR1 reads ENHRY; CDR2 reads SYGVKD. With 8 bases removed from V and 3 bases from J, the gap between germline ends came to 7 bases. The CDR3 extends over 11 amino acids. The CDR3 here is CAISRDYGYTF. DNA of the CDR3: TGTGCCATCTCGAGGGACTATGGCTACACCTTC.

This clonotype has a count of ten or more. The V call is TRBV10-3, the J call TRBJ2-3; D not certain. Germline V gene data show CDR1 as ENHRY and CDR2 as SYGVKD. The CDR3 runs 12 residues. V was trimmed by 2 bases and J by 6 bases, leaving 6 bases between them. The CDR3 DNA reads TGTGCCATCAGTGAGAGAGGCGATACGCAGTATTTT. This gives the protein CAISERGDTQYF.

In this sample, this clonotype turned up many times. This sequence joins TRBV4-3 and TRBJ2-6, with D unresolved. The germline V gene has CDR1 LGHNA and CDR2 YSLEER. V was cut by 0 bases and J by 2 bases, with 5 bases left in between. The CDR3 consists of 15 residues. As DNA, the CDR3 is TGCGCCAGCAGCCAAGATAGCACTGGGGCCAACGTCCTGACTTTC. Protein sequence: CASSQDSTGANVLTF.

This sequence joins TRBV6-2 or TRBV6-3 and TRBJ2-5; 9 bases map to TRBD2. The CDR3 spans 15 residues. CDR1 and CDR2 from the germline V gene are MNHEY and SVGEGT. The V gene end was trimmed by 0 bases and the J gene end by 5 bases; junction bases not matched to a gene: 4. The CDR3 region has the DNA TGTGCCAGCAGTTACTCGGGACTAGCCGGTGAGACCCAGTACTTC. This gives the protein CASSYSGLAGETQYF.